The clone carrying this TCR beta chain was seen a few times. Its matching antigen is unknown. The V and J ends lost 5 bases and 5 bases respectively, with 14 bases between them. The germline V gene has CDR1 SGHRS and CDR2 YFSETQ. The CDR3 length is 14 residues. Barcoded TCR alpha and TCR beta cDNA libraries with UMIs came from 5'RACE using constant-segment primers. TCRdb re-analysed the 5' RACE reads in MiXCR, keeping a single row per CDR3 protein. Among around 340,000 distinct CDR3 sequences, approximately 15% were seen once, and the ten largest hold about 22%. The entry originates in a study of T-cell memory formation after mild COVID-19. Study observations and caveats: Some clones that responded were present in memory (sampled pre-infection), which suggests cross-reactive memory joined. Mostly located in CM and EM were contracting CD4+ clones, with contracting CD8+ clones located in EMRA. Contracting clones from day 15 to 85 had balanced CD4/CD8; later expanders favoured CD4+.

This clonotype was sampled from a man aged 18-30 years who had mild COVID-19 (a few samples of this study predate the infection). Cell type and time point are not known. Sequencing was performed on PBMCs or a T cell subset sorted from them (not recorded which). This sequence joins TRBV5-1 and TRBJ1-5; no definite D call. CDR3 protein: CASRESADDQPQHF. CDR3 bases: TGCGCCAGCAGAGAGTCGGCAGACGATCAGCCCCAGCATTTT.